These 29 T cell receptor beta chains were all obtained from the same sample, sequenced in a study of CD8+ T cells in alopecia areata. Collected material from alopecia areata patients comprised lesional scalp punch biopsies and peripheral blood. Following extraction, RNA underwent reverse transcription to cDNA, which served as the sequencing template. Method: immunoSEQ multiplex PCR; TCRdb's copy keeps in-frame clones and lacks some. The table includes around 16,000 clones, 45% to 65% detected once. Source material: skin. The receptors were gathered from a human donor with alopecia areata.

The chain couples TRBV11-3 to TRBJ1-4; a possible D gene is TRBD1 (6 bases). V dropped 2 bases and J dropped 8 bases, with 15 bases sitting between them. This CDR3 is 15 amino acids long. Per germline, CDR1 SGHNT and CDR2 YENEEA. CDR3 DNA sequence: TGTGCCAGCAGCTTATTCGCAGGGGCACGGGAAAAACTGTTTTTT. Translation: CASSLFAGAREKLFF.

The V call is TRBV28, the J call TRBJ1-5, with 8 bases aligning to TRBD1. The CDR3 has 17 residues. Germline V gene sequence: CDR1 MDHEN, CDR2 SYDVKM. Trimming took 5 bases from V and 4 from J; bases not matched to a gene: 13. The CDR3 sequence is CASSPTPGQGGNQPQHF. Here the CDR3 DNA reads TGTGCCAGCAGTCCGACCCCTGGACAGGGAGGGAATCAGCCCCAGCATTTT.

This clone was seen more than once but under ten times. CDR3 residues: CASTTSGRIAETQYF. Here the CDR3 DNA reads TGTGCCAGCACGACTAGCGGGAGAATAGCGGAGACCCAGTACTTC. The chain couples TRBV27 to TRBJ2-5; 12 bases map to TRBD2. Germline V CDR1 and CDR2: MNHEY, SMNVEV (reference sequence). The CDR3 spans 15 residues. V lost 7 bases, J lost 5 bases, and 8 bases stayed unmatched.

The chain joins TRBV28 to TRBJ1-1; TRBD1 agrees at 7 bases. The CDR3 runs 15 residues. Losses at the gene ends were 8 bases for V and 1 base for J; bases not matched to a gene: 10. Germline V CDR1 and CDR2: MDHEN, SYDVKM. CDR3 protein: CASQTDREQNTEAFF. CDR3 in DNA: TGTGCCAGCCAAACCGACAGGGAGCAGAACACTGAAGCTTTCTTT.

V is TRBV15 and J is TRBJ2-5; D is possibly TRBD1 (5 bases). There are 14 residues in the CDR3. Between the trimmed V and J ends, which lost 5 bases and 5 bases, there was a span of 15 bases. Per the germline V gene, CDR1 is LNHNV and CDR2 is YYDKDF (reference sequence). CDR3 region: CATSDEQVPETQYF. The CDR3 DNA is TGTGCCACCAGCGACGAACAGGTGCCGGAGACCCAGTACTTC.

Here the CDR3 DNA reads TGTGCCAGCAGCTTATCCCCAGGTTCTGGGGCCAACGTCCTGACTTTC. It specifies CASSLSPGSGANVLTF. V is TRBV7-8 and J is TRBJ2-6; D remains unclear. The CDR3 runs to 16 residues. V was trimmed by 2 bases and J by 1 base, leaving 9 bases between them. Germline V gives CDR1 SGHVS, CDR2 FQNEAQ.

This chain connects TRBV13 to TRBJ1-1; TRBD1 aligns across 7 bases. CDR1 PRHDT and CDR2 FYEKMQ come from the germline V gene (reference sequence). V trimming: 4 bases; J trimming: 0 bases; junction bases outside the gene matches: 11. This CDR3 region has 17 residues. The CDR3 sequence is CASSSQRGPWVNTEAFF. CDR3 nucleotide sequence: TGTGCCAGCAGCTCCCAGAGGGGGCCTTGGGTGAACACTGAAGCTTTCTTT.

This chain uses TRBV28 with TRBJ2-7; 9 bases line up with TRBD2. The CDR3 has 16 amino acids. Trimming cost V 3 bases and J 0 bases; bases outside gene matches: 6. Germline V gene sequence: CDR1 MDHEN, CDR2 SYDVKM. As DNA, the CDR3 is TGTGCCAGCAGTTTTACGCTAGCGGGACTCTCCTACGAGCAGTACTTC. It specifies CASSFTLAGLSYEQYF.

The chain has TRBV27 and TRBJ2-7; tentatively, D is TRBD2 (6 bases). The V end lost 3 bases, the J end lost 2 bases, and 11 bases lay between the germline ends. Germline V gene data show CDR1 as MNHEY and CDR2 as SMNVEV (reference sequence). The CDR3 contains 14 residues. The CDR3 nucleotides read TGTGCCAGCAGTTTTTGGGGGAGGCCCTACGAGCAGTACTTC. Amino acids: CASSFWGRPYEQYF.

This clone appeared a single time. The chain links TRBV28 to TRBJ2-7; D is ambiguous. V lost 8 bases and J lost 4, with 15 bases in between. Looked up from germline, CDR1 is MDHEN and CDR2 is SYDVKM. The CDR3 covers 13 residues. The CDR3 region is CASCLRPVYEQYF. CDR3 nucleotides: TGTGCCAGCTGCTTAAGACCGGTTTACGAGCAGTACTTC.

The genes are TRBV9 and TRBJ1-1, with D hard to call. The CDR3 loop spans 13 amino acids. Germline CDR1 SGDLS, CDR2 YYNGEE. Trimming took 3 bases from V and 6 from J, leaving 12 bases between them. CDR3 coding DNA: TGTGCCAGCAGCGCCCCCCCCGGGGCTGAAGCTTTCTTT. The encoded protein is CASSAPPGAEAFF.

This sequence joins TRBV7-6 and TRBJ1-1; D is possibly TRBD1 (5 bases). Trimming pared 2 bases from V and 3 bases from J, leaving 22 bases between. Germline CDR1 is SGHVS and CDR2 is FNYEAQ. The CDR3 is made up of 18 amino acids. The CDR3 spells CASSLYLLWGSPYTEAFF. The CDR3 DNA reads TGTGCCAGCAGCTTATACCTCCTGTGGGGGTCCCCCTACACTGAAGCTTTCTTT.

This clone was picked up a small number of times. The CDR3 protein is CASSPREGTGKETQYF. CDR3 DNA: TGTGCCAGCAGCCCGCGGGAAGGGACAGGAAAAGAGACCCAGTACTTC. The V gene is TRBV7-9, the J gene TRBJ2-5; 8 positions agree with TRBD1. The germline V gene encodes CDR1 SEHNR and CDR2 FQNEAQ (reference sequence). CDR3 length equals 16 residues. The J segment lost 3 bases and the V segment lost 5 bases, leaving 11 bases of the junction unmatched.

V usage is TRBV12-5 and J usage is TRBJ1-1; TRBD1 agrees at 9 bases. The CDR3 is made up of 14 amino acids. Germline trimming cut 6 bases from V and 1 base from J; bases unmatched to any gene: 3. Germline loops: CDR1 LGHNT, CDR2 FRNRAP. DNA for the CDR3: TGTGCTAGTGGCCAGACAGGGGGGAACACTGAAGCTTTCTTT. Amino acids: CASGQTGGNTEAFF. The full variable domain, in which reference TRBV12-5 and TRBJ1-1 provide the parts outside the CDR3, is DARVTQTPRHKVTEMGQEVTMRCQPILGHNTVFWYRQTMMQGLELLAYFRNRAPLDDSGMPKDRFSAEMPDATLATLKIQPSEPRDSAVYFCASGQTGGNTEAFFGQGTRLTVV.

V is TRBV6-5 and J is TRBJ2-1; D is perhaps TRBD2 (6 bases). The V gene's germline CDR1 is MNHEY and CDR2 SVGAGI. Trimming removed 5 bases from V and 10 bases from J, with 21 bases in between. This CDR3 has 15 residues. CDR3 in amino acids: CASSTRLAAGNEQFF. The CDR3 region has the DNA TGTGCCAGCAGTACCCGCTTAGCGGCGGGGAACGAGCAGTTCTTC.

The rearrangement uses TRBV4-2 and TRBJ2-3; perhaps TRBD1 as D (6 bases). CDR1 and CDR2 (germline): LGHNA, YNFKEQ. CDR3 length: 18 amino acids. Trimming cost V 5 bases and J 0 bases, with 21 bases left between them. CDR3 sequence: CASSFQQRTDTSTDTQYF. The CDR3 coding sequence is TGTGCCAGCAGCTTCCAGCAACGGACAGATACTAGCACAGATACGCAGTATTTT.

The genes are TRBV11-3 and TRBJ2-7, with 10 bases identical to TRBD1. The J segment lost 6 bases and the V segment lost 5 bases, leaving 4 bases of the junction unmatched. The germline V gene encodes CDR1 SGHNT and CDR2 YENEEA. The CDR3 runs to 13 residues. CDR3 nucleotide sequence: TGTGCCAGCAGCCCGACAGGGGGCATCGAGCAGTACTTC. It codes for CASSPTGGIEQYF.

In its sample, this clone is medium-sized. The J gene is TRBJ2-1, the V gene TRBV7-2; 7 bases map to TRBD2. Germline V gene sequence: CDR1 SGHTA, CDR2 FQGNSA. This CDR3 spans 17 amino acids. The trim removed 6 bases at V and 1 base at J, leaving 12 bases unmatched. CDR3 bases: TGTGCCAGCAGACGTATGCGTAGCGGGCAGTCCTACAATGAGCAGTTCTTC. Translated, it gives CASRRMRSGQSYNEQFF.

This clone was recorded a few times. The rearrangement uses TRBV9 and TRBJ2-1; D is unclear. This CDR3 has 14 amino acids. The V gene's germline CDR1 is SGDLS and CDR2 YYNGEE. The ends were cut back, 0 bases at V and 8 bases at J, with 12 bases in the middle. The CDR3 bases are TGTGCCAGCAGCGTAGCCGGGTCCGTGGATGAGCAGTTCTTC. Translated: CASSVAGSVDEQFF. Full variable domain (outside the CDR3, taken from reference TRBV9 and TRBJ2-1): DSGVTQTPKHLITATGQRVTLRCSPRSGDLSVYWYQQSLDQGLQFLIQYYNGEERAKGNILERFSAQQFPDLHSELNLSSLELGDSALYFCASSVAGSVDEQFFGPGTRLTVL.

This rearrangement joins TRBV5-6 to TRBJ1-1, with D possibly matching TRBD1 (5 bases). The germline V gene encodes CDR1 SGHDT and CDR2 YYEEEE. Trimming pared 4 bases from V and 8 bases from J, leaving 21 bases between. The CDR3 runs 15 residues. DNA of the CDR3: TGTGCCAGCAGCCCCGGTCGGGGGTGGGGTCCAGAAGCTTTCTTT. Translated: CASSPGRGWGPEAFF.

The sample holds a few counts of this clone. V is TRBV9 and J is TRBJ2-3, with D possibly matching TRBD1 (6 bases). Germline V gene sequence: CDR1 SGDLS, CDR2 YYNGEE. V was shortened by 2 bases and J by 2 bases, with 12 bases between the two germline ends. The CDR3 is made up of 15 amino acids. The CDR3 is CASSVFTGTTDTQYF. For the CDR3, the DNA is TGTGCCAGCAGCGTTTTTACAGGGACCACAGATACGCAGTATTTT.

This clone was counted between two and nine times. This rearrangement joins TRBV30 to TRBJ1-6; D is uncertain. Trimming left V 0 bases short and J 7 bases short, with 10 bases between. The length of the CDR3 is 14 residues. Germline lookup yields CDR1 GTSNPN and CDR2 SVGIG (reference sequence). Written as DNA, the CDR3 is TGTGCCTGGAGTGTGAAGATTACCAATTCACCCCTCCACTTT. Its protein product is CAWSVKITNSPLHF.

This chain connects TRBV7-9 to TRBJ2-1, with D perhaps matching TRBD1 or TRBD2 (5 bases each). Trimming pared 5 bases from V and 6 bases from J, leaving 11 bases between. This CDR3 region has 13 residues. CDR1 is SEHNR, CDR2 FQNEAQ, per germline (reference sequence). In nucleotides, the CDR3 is TGTGCCAGCAGCCATGGGGCGGGCAATGAGCAGTTCTTC. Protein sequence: CASSHGAGNEQFF.

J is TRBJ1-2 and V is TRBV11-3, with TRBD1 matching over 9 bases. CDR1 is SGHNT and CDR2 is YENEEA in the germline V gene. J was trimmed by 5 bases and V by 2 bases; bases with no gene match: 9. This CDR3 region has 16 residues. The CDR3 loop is CASSLRDRASGYGYTF. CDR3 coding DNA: TGTGCCAGCAGCTTACGGGACAGGGCCTCTGGGTATGGCTACACCTTC.

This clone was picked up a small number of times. The CDR3 DNA is TGTGCCACCAAAGTCCTAACCGGGGAGCTGTTTTTT. This codes for CATKVLTGELFF. The chain combines TRBV19 with TRBJ2-2, with unresolved D. Germline V gene sequence: CDR1 LNHDA, CDR2 SQIVND (reference sequence). This CDR3 is 12 amino acids long. V lost 10 bases and J 5 bases, leaving 11 bases between the germline ends.

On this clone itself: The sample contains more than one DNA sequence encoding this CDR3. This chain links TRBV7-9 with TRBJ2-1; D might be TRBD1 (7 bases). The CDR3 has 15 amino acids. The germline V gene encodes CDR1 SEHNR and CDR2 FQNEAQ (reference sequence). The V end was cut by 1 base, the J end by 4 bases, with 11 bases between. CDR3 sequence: CASSLGQGGYNEQFF. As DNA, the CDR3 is TGTGCCAGCAGCTTAGGACAGGGAGGTTACAATGAGCAGTTCTTC. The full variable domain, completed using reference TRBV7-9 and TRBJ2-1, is DTGVSQNPRHKITKRGQNVTFRCDPISEHNRLYWYRQTLGQGPEFLTYFQNEAQLEKSRLLSDRFSAERPKGSFSTLEIQRTEQGDSAMYLCASSLGQGGYNEQFFGPGTRLTVL.

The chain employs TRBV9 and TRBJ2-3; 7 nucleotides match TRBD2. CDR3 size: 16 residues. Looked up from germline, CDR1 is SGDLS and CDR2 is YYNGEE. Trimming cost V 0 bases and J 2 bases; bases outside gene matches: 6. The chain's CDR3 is CASSVAAGANTDTQYF. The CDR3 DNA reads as TGTGCCAGCAGCGTAGCCGCGGGAGCGAACACAGATACGCAGTATTTT.

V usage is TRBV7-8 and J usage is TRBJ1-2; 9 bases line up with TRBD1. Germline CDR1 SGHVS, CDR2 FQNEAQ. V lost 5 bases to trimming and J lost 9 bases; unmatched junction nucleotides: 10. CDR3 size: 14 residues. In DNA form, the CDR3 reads TGTGCCAGCAGCCAACCGGGACAGGGTTATCGCTACACCTTC. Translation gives CASSQPGQGYRYTF.

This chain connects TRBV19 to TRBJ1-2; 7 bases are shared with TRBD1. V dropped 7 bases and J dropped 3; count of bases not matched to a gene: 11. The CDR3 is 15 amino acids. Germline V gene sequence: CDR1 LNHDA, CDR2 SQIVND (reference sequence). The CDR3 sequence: CASTIGTGTDYGYTF. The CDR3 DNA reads TGTGCCAGTACCATCGGCACCGGGACAGACTATGGCTACACCTTC.